The entry below gives a single T cell receptor (beta chain) sequence along with its context. What it binds is unknown. The germline gives CDR1 DFQATT, CDR2 SNEGSKA (reference sequence). Trimming took 3 bases from V and 2 from J, leaving 10 bases between them. The CDR3 has 13 amino acids. This record belongs to a study of post-analysis software for immune sequencing data. Study at large: Relapsing-remitting, secondary progressive and progressive-relapsing multiple sclerosis courses were included. General study results and limits: With TRBV5-6, TRBV5-1 and TRBV20-1 included, 5 or 6 TRBV segments were more frequent in patients than in controls. Strong co-clustering by F measure was evident for samples that had been prepared in the same batch. The study found significantly lower normalized Chao1 diversity in multiple sclerosis patients than in controls.

Libraries were made from TCR beta cDNA, and they carried unique molecular identifiers. T cells numbering roughly 1 to 10 million yielded cDNA molecules that totaled about 500,000. TCRdb independently ran MiXCR on the PCR reads; one entry per CDR3 protein. The sample shows hundreds of thousands of distinct CDR3 sequences, roughly three fifths of them seen only once. The sequencing sample was made of blood. This TCR was sampled from a girl aged 2 to 9 with multiple sclerosis. The V gene is TRBV20-1, the J gene TRBJ1-2; the D gene is possibly TRBD1 (5 bases). The CDR3 nucleotides are TGCAGTGCTAGGGGGGGTCAAAACTATGGCTACACCTTC. Protein sequence: CSARGGQNYGYTF.